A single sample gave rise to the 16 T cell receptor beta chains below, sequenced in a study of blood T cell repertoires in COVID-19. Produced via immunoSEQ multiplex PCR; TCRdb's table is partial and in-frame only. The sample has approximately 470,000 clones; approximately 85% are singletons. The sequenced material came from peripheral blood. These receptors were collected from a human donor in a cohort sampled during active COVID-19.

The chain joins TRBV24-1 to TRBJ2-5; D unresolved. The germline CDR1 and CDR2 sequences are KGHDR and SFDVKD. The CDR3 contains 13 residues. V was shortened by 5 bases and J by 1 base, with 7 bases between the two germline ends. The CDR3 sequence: CATSGRGQETQYF. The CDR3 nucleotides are TGTGCCACCAGTGGGCGCGGCCAAGAGACCCAGTACTTC.

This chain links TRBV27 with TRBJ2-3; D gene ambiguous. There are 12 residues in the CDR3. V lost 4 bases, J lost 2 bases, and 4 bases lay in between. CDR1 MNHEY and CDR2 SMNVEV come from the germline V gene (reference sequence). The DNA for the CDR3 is TGTGCCAGCAGTTCTCCCACAGATACGCAGTATTTT. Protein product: CASSSPTDTQYF.

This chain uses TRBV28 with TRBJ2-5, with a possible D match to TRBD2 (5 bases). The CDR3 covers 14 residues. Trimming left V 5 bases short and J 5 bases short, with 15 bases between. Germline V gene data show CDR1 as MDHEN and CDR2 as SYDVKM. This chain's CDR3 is CASSLDFSRETQYF. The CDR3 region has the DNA TGTGCCAGCAGTCTGGACTTCTCCAGGGAGACCCAGTACTTC.

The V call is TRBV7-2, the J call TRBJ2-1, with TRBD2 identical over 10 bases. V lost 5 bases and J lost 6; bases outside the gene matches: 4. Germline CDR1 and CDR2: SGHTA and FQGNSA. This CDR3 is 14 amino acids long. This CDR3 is CASSRTSGINEQFF. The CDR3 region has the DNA TGTGCCAGCAGCCGGACTAGCGGCATCAATGAGCAGTTCTTC.

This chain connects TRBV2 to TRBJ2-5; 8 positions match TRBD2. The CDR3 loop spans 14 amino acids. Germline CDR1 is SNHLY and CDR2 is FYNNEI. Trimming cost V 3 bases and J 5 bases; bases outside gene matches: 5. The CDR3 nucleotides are TGTGCCAGCAGTGACGGGAGGGCCACGGAGACCCAGTACTTC. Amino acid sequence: CASSDGRATETQYF. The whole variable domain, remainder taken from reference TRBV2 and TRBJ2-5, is EPEVTQTPSHQVTQMGQEVILRCVPISNHLYFYWYRQILGQKVEFLVSFYNNEISEKSEIFDDQFSVERPDGSNFTLKIRSTKLEDSAMYFCASSDGRATETQYFGPGTRLLVL.

The CDR3 bases are TGCGCCAGCAGCTTGATGGGCGGGAGCCCTCCCGGCACCTACGAGCAGTACTTC. This sequence encodes CASSLMGGSPPGTYEQYF. This chain links TRBV5-1 with TRBJ2-7, with 7 bases that match TRBD2. The CDR3 length is 18 residues. The germline gives CDR1 SGHRS, CDR2 YFSETQ. V lost 1 base and J lost 2; bases outside the gene matches: 15.

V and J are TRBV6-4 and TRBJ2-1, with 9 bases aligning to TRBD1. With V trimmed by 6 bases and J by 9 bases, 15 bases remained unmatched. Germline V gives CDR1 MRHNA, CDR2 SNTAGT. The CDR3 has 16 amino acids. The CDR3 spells CASRNQDRGGDSEQFF. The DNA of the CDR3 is TGTGCCAGCAGAAACCAGGACAGGGGAGGGGACAGTGAGCAGTTCTTC.

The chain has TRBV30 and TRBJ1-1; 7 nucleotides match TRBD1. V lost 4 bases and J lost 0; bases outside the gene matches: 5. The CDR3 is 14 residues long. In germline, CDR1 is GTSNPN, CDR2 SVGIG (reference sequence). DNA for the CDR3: TGTGCCTGGACCAGACAGGGCGTGAACACTGAAGCTTTCTTT. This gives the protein CAWTRQGVNTEAFF.

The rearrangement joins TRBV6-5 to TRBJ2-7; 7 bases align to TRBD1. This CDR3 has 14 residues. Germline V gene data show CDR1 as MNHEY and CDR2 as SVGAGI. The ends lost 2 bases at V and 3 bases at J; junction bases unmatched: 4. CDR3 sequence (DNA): TGTGCCAGCAGTTACAATCAGGGGGACTACGAGCAGTACTTC. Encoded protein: CASSYNQGDYEQYF.

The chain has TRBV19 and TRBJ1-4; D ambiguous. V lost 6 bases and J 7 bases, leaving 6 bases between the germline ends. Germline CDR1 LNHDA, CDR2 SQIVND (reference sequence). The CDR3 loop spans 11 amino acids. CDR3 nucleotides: TGTGCCAGTAGAGGGAGTGAAAAACTGTTTTTT. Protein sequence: CASRGSEKLFF.

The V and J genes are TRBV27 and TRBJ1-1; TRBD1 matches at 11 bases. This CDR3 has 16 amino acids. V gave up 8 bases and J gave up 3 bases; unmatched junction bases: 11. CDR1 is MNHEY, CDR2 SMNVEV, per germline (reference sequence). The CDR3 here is CASSSGGQGVYTEAFF. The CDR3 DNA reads TGTGCCAGCTCCTCAGGGGGACAGGGGGTCTACACTGAAGCTTTCTTT.

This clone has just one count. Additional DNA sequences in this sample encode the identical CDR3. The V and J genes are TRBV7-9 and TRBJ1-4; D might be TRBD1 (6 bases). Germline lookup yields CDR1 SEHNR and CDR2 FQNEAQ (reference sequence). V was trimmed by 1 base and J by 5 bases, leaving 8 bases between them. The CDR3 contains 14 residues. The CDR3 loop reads CASSLGTDNEKLFF. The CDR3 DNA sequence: TGTGCCAGCAGCTTAGGGACAGACAATGAAAAACTGTTTTTT.

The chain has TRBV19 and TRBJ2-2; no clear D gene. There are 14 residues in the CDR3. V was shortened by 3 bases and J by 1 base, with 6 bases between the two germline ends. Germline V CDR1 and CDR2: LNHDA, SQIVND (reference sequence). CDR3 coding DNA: TGTGCCAGTAGTATTAGACTGAACACCGGGGAGCTGTTTTTT. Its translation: CASSIRLNTGELFF.

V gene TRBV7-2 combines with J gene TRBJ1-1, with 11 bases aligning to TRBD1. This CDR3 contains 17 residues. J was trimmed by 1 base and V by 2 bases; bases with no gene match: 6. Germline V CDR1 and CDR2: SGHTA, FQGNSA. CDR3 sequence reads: CASSLRGQGARNTEAFF. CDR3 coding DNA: TGTGCCAGCAGCTTACGAGGACAGGGGGCAAGGAACACTGAAGCTTTCTTT.

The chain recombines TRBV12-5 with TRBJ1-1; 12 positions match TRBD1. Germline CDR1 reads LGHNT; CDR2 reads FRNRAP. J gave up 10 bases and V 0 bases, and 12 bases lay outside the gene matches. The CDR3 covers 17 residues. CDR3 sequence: CASGLVTPGTGGPRAFF. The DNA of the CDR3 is TGTGCTAGTGGTTTGGTTACCCCCGGGACAGGGGGCCCCCGAGCTTTCTTT.

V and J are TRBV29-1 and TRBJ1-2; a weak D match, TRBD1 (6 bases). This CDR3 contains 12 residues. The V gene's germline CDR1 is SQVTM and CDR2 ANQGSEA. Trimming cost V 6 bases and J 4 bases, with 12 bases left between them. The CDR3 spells CSVHRVTYGYTF. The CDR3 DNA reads TGCAGCGTGCACAGGGTTACCTATGGCTACACCTTC.